These 10 T cell receptor beta chains were all obtained from the same sample, sequenced in a study of blood T cell repertoires in COVID-19. Measured with immunoSEQ multiplex PCR; TCRdb has only the in-frame clones, and not every one. Among more than 300,000 clones listed, roughly 90% were seen once. The sequenced sample consisted of PBMCs or T cells enriched from blood (not recorded which). The receptors come from a woman in her 30s who had recovered from COVID-19.

J is TRBJ2-7 and V is TRBV27; 15 nucleotides match TRBD2. V was pared by 5 bases and J by 7 bases, with 6 bases of the junction left unmatched. The CDR3 runs to 15 residues. Germline assignment: CDR1 MNHEY and CDR2 SMNVEV (reference sequence). The CDR3 sequence: CASSPGTSGRQEQYF. Written as DNA, the CDR3 is TGTGCCAGCAGTCCGGGGACTAGCGGGAGGCAGGAGCAGTACTTC.

The gene calls are TRBV10-3 and TRBJ1-2; 9 bases agree with TRBD1. V shed 4 bases and J 7 bases; nucleotides not matched to a gene: 7. CDR3 size: 14 residues. Germline V gives CDR1 ENHRY, CDR2 SYGVKD. The CDR3 region is CAISASQGASGYTF. The CDR3 nucleotides read TGTGCCATCAGTGCGTCACAGGGGGCAAGTGGCTACACCTTC.

The count of this clone is one. The chain links TRBV15 to TRBJ1-6, with D possibly TRBD1 on 5 matching bases. V lost 0 bases, J lost 7 bases, and 16 bases lay in between. Germline V CDR1 and CDR2: LNHNV, YYDKDF (reference sequence). This CDR3 spans 17 amino acids. As DNA, the CDR3 is TGTGCCACCAGCAGAGATACAAGACAGTCGCGAAATTCACCCCTCCACTTT. This sequence encodes CATSRDTRQSRNSPLHF.

The V gene is TRBV13, the J gene TRBJ2-3; D perhaps matches TRBD1 (5 bases). This CDR3 region has 14 residues. CDR1 and CDR2 from the germline V gene are PRHDT and FYEKMQ (reference sequence). Trimming cost V 3 bases and J 6 bases, with 13 bases left between them. CDR3 in amino acids: CASSLQGNGDTQYF. The CDR3 region has the DNA TGTGCCAGCAGCTTGCAGGGTAACGGGGATACGCAGTATTTT.

The rearrangement uses TRBV23-1 and TRBJ2-5, with TRBD2 matching over 9 bases. TRBV23-1 is given ORF status, its function remaining uncertain. With V trimmed by 4 bases and J by 1 base, 7 bases remained unmatched. The CDR3 spans 16 residues. Here the CDR3 DNA reads TGCGCCAGCAGTCTAGCGGGAGATACGGCCCAAGAGACCCAGTACTTC. Amino acid sequence: CASSLAGDTAQETQYF.

The rearrangement joins TRBV2 to TRBJ2-5; possible D gene TRBD2, 6 bases. Germline CDR1 SNHLY, CDR2 FYNNEI. This CDR3 comprises 14 residues. The V gene lost 4 bases and the J gene lost 1 base, with 10 bases spanning the gap. CDR3 DNA: TGTGCCAGCAGTGGCCGGGGGAGCCAAGAGACCCAGTACTTC. Translated: CASSGRGSQETQYF.

The sample holds one count of this clone. The rearrangement joins TRBV28 to TRBJ2-7; perhaps TRBD1 as D (5 bases). The CDR3 extends over 14 amino acids. CDR1 and CDR2 (germline): MDHEN, SYDVKM. With 2 bases removed from V and 0 bases from J, the gap between germline ends came to 8 bases. This chain's CDR3 is CASSLQGISYEQYF. The CDR3 region has the DNA TGTGCCAGCAGTTTACAGGGAATCTCCTACGAGCAGTACTTC.

The chain carries TRBV5-1 and TRBJ2-2, with TRBD2 identical over 10 bases. The germline CDR1 and CDR2 sequences are SGHRS and YFSETQ. This CDR3 is built from 19 residues. The V segment lost 3 bases and the J segment 0 bases; nucleotides outside the gene matches: 11. This chain's CDR3 is CASSYRGTAGGPNTGELFF. In DNA form, the CDR3 reads TGCGCCAGCAGCTACAGGGGAACAGCGGGAGGGCCGAACACCGGGGAGCTGTTTTTT.

V gene TRBV15 combines with J gene TRBJ2-3, with a possible D match to TRBD2 (6 bases). V lost 1 base and J 3 bases, leaving 11 bases between the germline ends. This CDR3 is 15 amino acids long. CDR1 and CDR2 (germline): LNHNV, YYDKDF (reference sequence). The CDR3 bases are TGTGCCACCAGCAGAGGGGGGGTGAGGACAGATACGCAGTATTTT. Its translation is CATSRGGVRTDTQYF.

The V call is TRBV24-1, the J call TRBJ2-1; 10 bases fit TRBD1. The CDR3 is made up of 15 amino acids. Trimming removed 9 bases from V and 4 bases from J; junction bases left unmatched: 8. Germline V gives CDR1 KGHDR, CDR2 SFDVKD. The CDR3 bases are TGTGCCACCGCAAGACGGACAGGGGGATACAATGAGCAGTTCTTC. This gives the protein CATARRTGGYNEQFF.